This T cell receptor (beta chain) emerged from a study of early T cells in non-severe SARS-CoV-2 infection. On the study more broadly: Sequencing input comprised bulk RNA from unsorted whole blood; chain pairing was not available.

The V gene end was trimmed by 4 bases and the J gene end by 5 bases; junction bases not matched to a gene: 7. The CDR3 extends over 14 amino acids. CDR1 and CDR2 from the germline V gene are SQVTM and ANQGSEA. Many counts were recorded for this clonotype. TCRdb ran MiXCR on the 5' RACE reads and lists one entry per CDR3 protein. Of roughly 54,000 distinct CDR3 sequences listed, 4.5% to 7% are singletons. The V gene is TRBV29-1, the J gene TRBJ2-5, with 10 positions matching TRBD2. Sequenced input: whole blood. This sequence was found in an adult who was a healthcare worker with PCR-confirmed SARS-CoV-2 infection or an uninfected control (not recorded which). Written as DNA, the CDR3 is TGCAGCGTTGGGAGCGGGAGGGCCGGTGAGACCCAGTACTTC. Its protein product is CSVGSGRAGETQYF.